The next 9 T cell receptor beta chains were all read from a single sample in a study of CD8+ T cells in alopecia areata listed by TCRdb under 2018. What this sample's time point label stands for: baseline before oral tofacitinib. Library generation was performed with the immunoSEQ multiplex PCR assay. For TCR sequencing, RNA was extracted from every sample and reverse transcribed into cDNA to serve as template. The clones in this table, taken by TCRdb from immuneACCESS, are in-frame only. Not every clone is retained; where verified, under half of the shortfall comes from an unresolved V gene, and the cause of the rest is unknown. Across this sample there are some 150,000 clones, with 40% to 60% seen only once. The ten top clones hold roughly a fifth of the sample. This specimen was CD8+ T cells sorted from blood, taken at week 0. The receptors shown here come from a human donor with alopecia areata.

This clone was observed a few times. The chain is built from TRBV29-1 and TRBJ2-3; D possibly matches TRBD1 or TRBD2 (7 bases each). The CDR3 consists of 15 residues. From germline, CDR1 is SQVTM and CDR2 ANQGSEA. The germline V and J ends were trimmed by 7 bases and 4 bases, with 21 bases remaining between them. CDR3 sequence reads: CSAAVRGGQADTQYF. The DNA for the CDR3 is TGCAGCGCAGCAGTCAGGGGGGGTCAGGCAGATACGCAGTATTTT.

CDR3 protein: CASSLRTDEQYF. The CDR3 DNA sequence: TGTGCCAGCAGCTTAAGGACGGACGAGCAGTACTTC. The chain employs TRBV5-6 and TRBJ2-7; D is ambiguous. Germline CDR1 SGHDT, CDR2 YYEEEE. The CDR3 extends over 12 amino acids. The V end lost 2 bases, the J end lost 5 bases, and 8 bases lay between the germline ends.

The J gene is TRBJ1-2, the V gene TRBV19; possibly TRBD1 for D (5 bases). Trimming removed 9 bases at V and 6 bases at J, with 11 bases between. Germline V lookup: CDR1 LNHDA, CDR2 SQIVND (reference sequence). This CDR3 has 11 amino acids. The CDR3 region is CASFLGDGYTF. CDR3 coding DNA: TGTGCCAGCTTCTTGGGGGATGGCTACACCTTC. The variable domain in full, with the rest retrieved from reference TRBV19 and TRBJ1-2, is DGGITQSPKYLFRKEGQNVTLSCEQNLNHDAMYWYRQDPGQGLRLIYYSQIVNDFQKGDIAEGYSVSREKKESFPLTVTSAQKNPTAFYLCASFLGDGYTFGSGTRLTVV.

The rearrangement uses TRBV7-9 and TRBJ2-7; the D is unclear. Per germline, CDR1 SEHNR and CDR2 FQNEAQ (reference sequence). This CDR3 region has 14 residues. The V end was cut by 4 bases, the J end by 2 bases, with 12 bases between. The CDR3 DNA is TGTGCCAGCAGCTCACCATCTCACCCCTACGAGCAGTACTTC. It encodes CASSSPSHPYEQYF.

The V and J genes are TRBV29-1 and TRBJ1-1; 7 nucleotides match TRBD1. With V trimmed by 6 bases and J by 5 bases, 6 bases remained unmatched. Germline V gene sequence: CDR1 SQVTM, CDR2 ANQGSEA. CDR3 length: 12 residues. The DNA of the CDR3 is TGCAGCGTCCCGACAGGGCCGACTGAAGCTTTCTTT. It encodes CSVPTGPTEAFF. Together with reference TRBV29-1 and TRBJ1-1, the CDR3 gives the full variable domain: SAVISQKPSRDICQRGTSLTIQCQVDSQVTMMFWYRQQPGQSLTLIATANQGSEATYESGFVIDKFPISRPNLTFSTLTVSNMSPEDSSIYLCSVPTGPTEAFFGQGTRLTVV.

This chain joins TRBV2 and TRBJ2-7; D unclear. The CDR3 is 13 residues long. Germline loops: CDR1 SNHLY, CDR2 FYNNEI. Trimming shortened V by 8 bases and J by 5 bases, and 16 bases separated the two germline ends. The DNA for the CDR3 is TGTGCCAGCCTTGGGTTATTGGGTGACGAGCAGTACTTC. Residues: CASLGLLGDEQYF.

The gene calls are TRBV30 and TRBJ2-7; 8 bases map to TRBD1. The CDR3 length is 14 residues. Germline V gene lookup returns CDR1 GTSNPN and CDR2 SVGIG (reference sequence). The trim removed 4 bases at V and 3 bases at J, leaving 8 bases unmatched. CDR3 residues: CAWTPGTGDYEQYF. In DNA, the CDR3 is TGTGCCTGGACCCCCGGGACAGGCGACTACGAGCAGTACTTC.

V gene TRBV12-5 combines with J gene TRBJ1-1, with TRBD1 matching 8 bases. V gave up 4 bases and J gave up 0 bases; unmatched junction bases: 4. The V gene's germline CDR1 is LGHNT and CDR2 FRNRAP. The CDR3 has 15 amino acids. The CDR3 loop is CASGSRTGMNTEAFF. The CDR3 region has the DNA TGTGCTAGTGGTTCTCGGACAGGGATGAACACTGAAGCTTTCTTT.

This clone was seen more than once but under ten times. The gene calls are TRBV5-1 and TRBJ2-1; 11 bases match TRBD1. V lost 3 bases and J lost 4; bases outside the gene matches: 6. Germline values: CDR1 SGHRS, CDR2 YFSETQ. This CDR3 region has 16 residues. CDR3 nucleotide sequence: TGCGCCAGCAGCTCCGTCGGGACAGGGGGATACAATGAGCAGTTCTTC. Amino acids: CASSSVGTGGYNEQFF. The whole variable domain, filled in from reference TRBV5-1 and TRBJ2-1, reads KAGVTQTPRYLIKTRGQQVTLSCSPISGHRSVSWYQQTPGQGLQFLFEYFSETQRNKGNFPGRFSGRQFSNSRSEMNVSTLELGDSALYLCASSSVGTGGYNEQFFGPGTRLTVL.